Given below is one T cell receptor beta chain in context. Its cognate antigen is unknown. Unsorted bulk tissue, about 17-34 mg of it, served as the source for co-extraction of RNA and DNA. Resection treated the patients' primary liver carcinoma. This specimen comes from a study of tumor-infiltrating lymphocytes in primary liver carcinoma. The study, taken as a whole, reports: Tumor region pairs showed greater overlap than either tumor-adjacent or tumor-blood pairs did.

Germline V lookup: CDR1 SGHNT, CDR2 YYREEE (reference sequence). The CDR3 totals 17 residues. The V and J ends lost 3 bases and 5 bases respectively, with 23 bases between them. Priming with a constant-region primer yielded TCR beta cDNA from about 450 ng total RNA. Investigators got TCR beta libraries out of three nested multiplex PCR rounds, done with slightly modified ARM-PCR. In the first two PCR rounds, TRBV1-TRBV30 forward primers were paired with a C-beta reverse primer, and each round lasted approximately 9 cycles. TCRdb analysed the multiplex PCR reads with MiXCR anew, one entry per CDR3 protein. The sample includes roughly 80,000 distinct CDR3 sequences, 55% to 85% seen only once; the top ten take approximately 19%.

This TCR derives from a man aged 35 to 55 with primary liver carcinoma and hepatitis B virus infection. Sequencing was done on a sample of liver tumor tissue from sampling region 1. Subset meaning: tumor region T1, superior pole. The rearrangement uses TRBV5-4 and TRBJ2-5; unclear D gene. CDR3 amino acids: CASSSAPKARVGETQYF. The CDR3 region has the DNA TGTGCCAGCAGCTCGGCCCCCAAAGCGCGAGTGGGTGAGACCCAGTACTTC.